This T cell receptor (beta chain) was captured in a study of siplizumab effects on memory and regulatory T cells. Each sample contributed 96,000 or so TCR templates to the assay. Data came from immunoSEQ multiplex PCR; TCRdb stores just in-frame clones and leaves some out. The data show around 86,000 clones, with about 93% seen just once and 0.3% held by the top ten. Germline assignment: CDR1 SGHNT and CDR2 YYREEE (reference sequence). V gave up 4 bases and J gave up 11 bases; unmatched junction bases: 9. The CDR3 contains 14 residues. Study conclusions and caveats: Alloreactive sequences whose origin lay in unstimulated CD4+ memory cells were significantly reduced by siplizumab. The study found that mappable alloreactive CD4+ clones averaged around 72% Treg-derived with siplizumab and around 25% in controls.

Concerning this clone: Its specificity is unknown.

The receptor was isolated from a human donor in good health. The chain has TRBV5-4 and TRBJ1-4; 9 bases agree with TRBD1. The sample comprised non-Treg CD4+ T cells sorted from blood. The CDR3 region has the DNA TGTGCCAGCAGCCCGGGACAGGGAGAGGGGAAACTGTTTTTT. This translates into CASSPGQGEGKLFF. Drawing the rest from reference TRBV5-4 and TRBJ1-4, the complete variable domain is ETGVTQSPTHLIKTRGQQVTLRCSSQSGHNTVSWYQQALGQGPQFIFQYYREEENGRGNFPPRFSGLQFPNYSSELNVNALELDDSALYLCASSPGQGEGKLFFGSGTQLSVL.